One sample yielded the 14 T cell receptor beta chains listed below, sequenced in a study of T cell responses to AZD1222 COVID-19 vaccine. The data were produced by immunoSEQ multiplex PCR, yet TCRdb's version contains in-frame clones alone and is incomplete. Of about 170,000 clones listed, 75% to 90% are singletons. The starting material was peripheral blood, obtained 28 days after the second dose of the MenACWY control vaccine. The receptors were sampled from an adult who received the MenACWY meningococcal vaccine as a control.

The genes are TRBV27 and TRBJ2-7, with 7 bases aligning to TRBD2. The CDR3 is 14 residues long. Trimming at V came to 8 bases and at J to 0 bases, leaving 7 bases not matched to a gene. The V gene's germline CDR1 is MNHEY and CDR2 SMNVEV (reference sequence). CDR3 loop: CASARAGSSYEQYF. DNA for the CDR3: TGTGCCAGCGCTCGAGCGGGAAGCTCCTACGAGCAGTACTTC.

This chain connects TRBV7-2 to TRBJ2-1, with TRBD2 matching over 9 bases. The CDR3 is 15 residues long. Germline values: CDR1 SGHTA, CDR2 FQGNSA. V shed 5 bases and J 2 bases; nucleotides not matched to a gene: 4. CDR3 nucleotide sequence: TGTGCCAGCAGCCGGACTAGCGAAACCTACAATGAGCAGTTCTTC. Its translation is CASSRTSETYNEQFF.

The V call is TRBV5-1, the J call TRBJ2-3, with TRBD1 identical over 7 bases. Trimming took 1 base from V and 1 from J; bases not matched to a gene: 6. This CDR3 has 16 amino acids. Germline V CDR1 and CDR2: SGHRS, YFSETQ. The CDR3 protein is CASSLPSGGRTDTQYF. The CDR3 bases are TGCGCCAGCAGCTTGCCCTCAGGGGGACGCACAGATACGCAGTATTTT.

This clone was seen more than once but under ten times. This chain connects TRBV7-2 to TRBJ2-7; D unclear. CDR1 and CDR2 (germline): SGHTA, FQGNSA. This CDR3 spans 14 amino acids. V was shortened by 0 bases and J by 6 bases, with 12 bases between the two germline ends. For the CDR3, the DNA is TGTGCCAGCAGCTTAGCGTTTCGCCAAGGCGAGCAGTACTTC. Translating it yields CASSLAFRQGEQYF. The variable domain in full, completed from reference TRBV7-2 and TRBJ2-7, reads GAGVSQSPSNKVTEKGKDVELRCDPISGHTALYWYRQSLGQGLEFLIYFQGNSAPDKSGLPSDRFSAERTGGSVSTLTIQRTQQEDSAVYLCASSLAFRQGEQYFGPGTRLTVT.

The chain combines TRBV28 with TRBJ2-6; the match to TRBD1 covers 7 bases. The CDR3 runs to 17 residues. Germline values: CDR1 MDHEN, CDR2 SYDVKM. The trim removed 1 base at V and 4 bases at J, leaving 7 bases unmatched. The DNA for the CDR3 is TGTGCCAGCAGTTTATTCGGGACAGCTGACGGGGCCAACGTCCTGACTTTC. Translated: CASSLFGTADGANVLTF.

This clone was picked up a small number of times. The V and J genes are TRBV7-3 and TRBJ1-2; D may be TRBD1 (5 bases). This CDR3 contains 12 residues. Per germline, CDR1 SGHTA and CDR2 FQGTGA. The V and J ends lost 7 bases and 2 bases respectively, with 8 bases between them. This chain's CDR3 is CASTGQNYGYTF. The CDR3 DNA sequence: TGTGCCAGCACGGGGCAGAACTATGGCTACACCTTC.

The rearrangement uses TRBV4-3 and TRBJ2-1, with TRBD2 matching 14 bases. This CDR3 is built from 22 residues. In germline, CDR1 is LGHNA, CDR2 YSLEER. Trimming at V came to 3 bases and at J to 7 bases, leaving 23 bases not matched to a gene. CDR3 DNA: TGCGCCAGCAGCCACCCTGGGTTACGACTAGCGGGAGGGCCGACTTACCGAAATGAGCAGTTCTTC. It yields the protein CASSHPGLRLAGGPTYRNEQFF.

The rearrangement uses TRBV18 and TRBJ1-4; possibly TRBD1 for D (5 bases). Trimming shortened V by 6 bases and J by 7 bases, and 15 bases separated the two germline ends. Germline assignment: CDR1 KGHSH and CDR2 LQKENI. The CDR3 has 14 amino acids. This CDR3 is CASSETDLTEKLFF. DNA for the CDR3: TGTGCCAGCTCCGAGACAGACCTAACTGAAAAACTGTTTTTT.

CDR3 sequence (DNA): TGTGCCAGCAGATCCGGACAGGGGGCAGGAGAGCAGTTCTTC. This sequence encodes CASRSGQGAGEQFF. The chain combines TRBV3-1 (or the pseudogene TRBV3-2) with TRBJ2-1; 11 nucleotides line up with TRBD1. The germline CDR1 and CDR2 sequences are LGHDT and YNNKEL (reference sequence). With V trimmed by 6 bases and J by 10 bases, 8 bases remained unmatched. This CDR3 spans 14 amino acids.

The chain is built from TRBV30 and TRBJ1-2, with D possibly matching TRBD1 (6 bases). The germline gives CDR1 GTSNPN, CDR2 SVGIG (reference sequence). The CDR3 has 12 residues. Trimming removed 0 bases from V and 7 bases from J, with 9 bases in between. In nucleotides, the CDR3 is TGTGCCTGGAGTGTACAGGGATTTGGCTACACCTTC. Its protein product is CAWSVQGFGYTF.

This clone was counted at least ten times. The J gene is TRBJ1-2, the V gene TRBV24-1; 9 positions match TRBD1. Germline CDR1 is KGHDR and CDR2 is SFDVKD. Trimming took 4 bases from V and 7 from J; bases not matched to a gene: 3. The CDR3 runs 13 residues. Here the CDR3 reads CATSDGTGFGYTF. CDR3 nucleotides: TGTGCCACCAGTGACGGGACAGGGTTTGGCTACACCTTC.

The chain recombines TRBV25-1 with TRBJ2-3; a weak D match, TRBD1 (5 bases). The CDR3 is 14 amino acids. Germline V gene sequence: CDR1 MGHDK, CDR2 SYGVNS. Trimming stripped 4 bases from V and 3 bases from J, with 11 bases between. In nucleotides, the CDR3 is TGTGCCAGCAGTGGACCTAGGGGAACAGATACGCAGTATTTT. Encoded protein: CASSGPRGTDTQYF.

The V and J genes are TRBV19 and TRBJ2-1; D remains unclear. This CDR3 spans 12 amino acids. Germline V gives CDR1 LNHDA, CDR2 SQIVND (reference sequence). Trimming took off 3 bases at V and 8 bases at J, with 8 bases between the two ends. CDR3 nucleotide sequence: TGTGCCAGTAGTATCGGGCAGGATGAGCAGTTCTTC. It translates to CASSIGQDEQFF.

The chain is built from TRBV6-2 or TRBV6-3 and TRBJ2-7; 10 bases fit TRBD2. This CDR3 contains 16 residues. Germline V CDR1 and CDR2: MNHEY, SVGEGT. After removal of 5 bases from V and 3 bases from J, the junction contained 10 bases not matched to a gene. CDR3 amino acids: CASSDRGTSAYYEQYF. CDR3 nucleotide sequence: TGTGCCAGCAGTGACCGAGGGACTAGCGCCTACTACGAGCAGTACTTC.